Listed here is a single TCR beta chain. Its specificity is unknown. The data were obtained in a study of cytotoxic CD8 clonotypes in ibrutinib-treated CLL. Study context: Of a cohort that held some 10 relapsed/refractory and around 16 treatment-naive patients, around 18 were IGHV unmutated. Findings of the study overall: Clonality increased with ibrutinib response but returned toward baseline at progression.

Depths of 1 in 200,000 to 1 in 1 million T cells were the sequencing target. The data were produced by immunoSEQ multiplex PCR, yet TCRdb's version contains in-frame clones alone and is incomplete. The sample carries approximately 91,000 clones, more than 75% recorded once. This clonotype was sampled from a human donor with chronic lymphocytic leukemia. The starting material was PBMCs, obtained after 12 months of ibrutinib treatment.

The CDR3 bases are TGTGCCAGCAGCTTGGGGGCCCCGGGGGGGGAGCTGTTTTTT. It is translated as CASSLGAPGGELFF. V gene TRBV11-2 combines with J gene TRBJ2-2; the D gene is possibly TRBD1 (6 bases). The germline V gene has CDR1 SGHAT and CDR2 FQNNGV. V lost 3 bases and J 8 bases, leaving 13 bases between the germline ends. The CDR3 loop spans 14 amino acids.